This TCR beta chain came from a study of blood T cells in healthy people across ages. With regard to this clonotype: Its antigen is still unknown.

The draw of peripheral blood yielded around 9.6 milliliters from each donor. Per sample, a minimum of 6.5 million PBMCs were isolated. The CDR3 is made up of 13 amino acids. From germline, CDR1 is SNHLY and CDR2 FYNNEI. Trimming pared 7 bases from V and 4 bases from J, leaving 14 bases between. Points from the study as a whole: Older individuals had lower TCR beta diversity per million T cells (the decline was roughly linear). Comparison with aged donors showed that long-lived donors had more naive CD4+ cells and higher diversity.

Through a sample-barcoded 5' primer and a J-beta primer mix, a second PCR was run for about 6 to 11 cycles. TCRdb reprocessed the 5' RACE reads with MiXCR, giving one entry per CDR3 protein. The sample includes about 1,500,000 distinct CDR3 sequences, approximately 40% of them seen just once. The clonotype was recovered from a woman younger than 35 in good health. The chain carries TRBV2 and TRBJ2-7; D gene ambiguous. The sample taken for sequencing was blood. The CDR3 DNA reads as TGTGCCAGCAAGCAGGTGGAATTTTACGAGCAGTACTTC. Amino acids: CASKQVEFYEQYF.